These 8 T cell receptor beta chains were sequenced from one sample in a study of OX40 agonist ivuxolimab in advanced cancers. The library relied on the immunoSEQ multiplex PCR assay. Here the immuneACCESS table is served through TCRdb, limited to in-frame sequences with V and J called. Missing clones are a known gap in these copies; in checked studies unresolved V genes cover under half, and the rest lacks a known reason. Present in this sample are about 71,000 clones, roughly 86% of which were seen just once. The ten most abundant clones make up roughly 2% of the sample. Sample: CD4+ or CD8+ T cells sorted from blood, taken in a trial of the OX40 agonist ivuxolimab. These receptors all stem from an adult with an advanced solid tumor such as melanoma, head and neck, liver or kidney cancer.

This rearrangement joins TRBV28 to TRBJ2-2; 8 nucleotides match TRBD1. The germline V gene encodes CDR1 MDHEN and CDR2 SYDVKM. CDR3 length: 15 amino acids. V shed 5 bases, J shed 4 bases, and the junction held 6 bases outside the gene matches. CDR3 amino acids: CASSDQGAGTGELFF. CDR3 nucleotides: TGTGCCAGCAGTGATCAGGGGGCGGGCACCGGGGAGCTGTTTTTT.

This chain uses TRBV7-2 with TRBJ2-2; TRBD1 agrees at 8 bases. Germline CDR1 and CDR2: SGHTA and FQGNSA. The CDR3 is 16 amino acids. The junction had 9 bases not matched to a gene; V was cut back by 5 bases and J by 4 bases. The CDR3 region is CASSLGQGGGTGELFF. The CDR3 bases are TGTGCCAGCAGCCTAGGACAGGGTGGCGGCACCGGGGAGCTGTTTTTT.

This sequence joins TRBV15 and TRBJ2-1, with a tentative D call TRBD2 (6 bases). Trimming removed 1 base at V and 9 bases at J, with 16 bases between. CDR3 length: 15 residues. The germline V gene encodes CDR1 LNHNV and CDR2 YYDKDF (reference sequence). CDR3 protein: CATSRVDGPGGEQFF. CDR3 sequence (DNA): TGTGCCACCAGCAGAGTGGATGGCCCCGGGGGTGAGCAGTTCTTC.

The rearrangement links TRBV7-2 to TRBJ2-6; possible D gene TRBD1, 5 bases. V was pared by 5 bases and J by 2 bases, with 13 bases between. This CDR3 comprises 16 residues. CDR1 and CDR2 from the germline V gene are SGHTA and FQGNSA. CDR3 loop: CASSTQQGPGANVLTF. CDR3 sequence (DNA): TGTGCCAGCAGCACACAGCAGGGCCCTGGGGCCAACGTCCTGACTTTC. Full variable domain (outside the CDR3, taken from reference TRBV7-2 and TRBJ2-6): GAGVSQSPSNKVTEKGKDVELRCDPISGHTALYWYRQSLGQGLEFLIYFQGNSAPDKSGLPSDRFSAERTGGSVSTLTIQRTQQEDSAVYLCASSTQQGPGANVLTFGAGSRLTVL.

Regarding this clone: At one end the junction does not follow the germline gene, possibly because of a read error. The chain joins TRBV6-1 to TRBJ1-2; a possible D gene is TRBD1 (5 bases). The germline V gene encodes CDR1 MNHNS and CDR2 SASEGT. The CDR3 extends over 12 amino acids. This CDR3 reads CASSEAGDSRYF. The DNA of the CDR3 is TGTGCCAGCAGTGAAGCTGGAGACAGTCGATACTTC.

A few counts support this clone. V and J are TRBV2 and TRBJ1-5, with D perhaps TRBD1 (5 bases). V gave up 4 bases and J gave up 2 bases, with 12 bases separating them. The CDR3 consists of 15 residues. Germline CDR1 reads SNHLY; CDR2 reads FYNNEI. Written as DNA, the CDR3 is TGTGCCAGCAGTGTAGGGACGCAAGGCAATCAGCCCCAGCATTTT. Amino acids: CASSVGTQGNQPQHF.

This clone was counted only a few times. The V call is TRBV5-1, the J call TRBJ1-6; tentatively, D is TRBD1 (5 bases). Germline V lookup: CDR1 SGHRS, CDR2 YFSETQ. The CDR3 consists of 15 residues. V lost 0 bases to trimming and J lost 8 bases, with 12 bases between them. CDR3 sequence (DNA): TGCGCCAGCAGCTTGGCTCGGCGGGGGGATTCACCCCTCCACTTT. Amino acid sequence: CASSLARRGDSPLHF.

This rearrangement joins TRBV10-2 to TRBJ1-5; 8 positions agree with TRBD1. V was pared by 4 bases and J by 4 bases, with 6 bases of the junction left unmatched. Germline CDR1 is WSHSY and CDR2 is SAAADI. The CDR3 is 15 amino acids. The DNA for the CDR3 is TGCGCCAGCAGTGCCCTGGACAGGGCGAATCAGCCCCAGCATTTT. Its protein is CASSALDRANQPQHF.